This T cell receptor beta chain was recovered during a study of blood T cell repertoires in COVID-19. Overall study context: Collection of acute and convalescent COVID-19 samples took place in the United States, Italy and Spain. Sources were T cells, B-cell-depleted T cells, or PBMCs; the material itself was cDNA or gDNA.

The junction had 12 bases not matched to a gene; V was cut back by 7 bases and J by 5 bases. The CDR3 sequence is 16 residues long. Germline CDR1 and CDR2: LNHDA and SQIVND (reference sequence). Patients at the Seattle site were enrolled during active infection and followed longitudinally. This table comes from immunoSEQ multiplex PCR, and its TCRdb copy is limited to in-frame clones, with some not included. The repertoire includes about 220,000 clones, 85% of them detected once, and under 2.5% sits in the top ten. The TCR was taken from a woman aged 65 to 85 with COVID-19, enrolled during active disease. What was sequenced was peripheral blood. This sequence joins TRBV19 and TRBJ2-3, with 10 bases matching TRBD1. For the CDR3, the DNA is TGTGCCAGTACCGATCTGGGGACAGGGGCTGGAGATACGCAGTATTTT. Its protein product is CASTDLGTGAGDTQYF.